This note documents a single T cell receptor (beta chain) sequence. This entry comes from a study of low-dose radiotherapy and immunotherapy resistance in tumors. About the study: Individuals in Cohort 2 had 1 Gy per fraction every two weeks, adding up to 13 Gy over 26 weeks. Ipilimumab 1 mg/kg every six weeks, together with nivolumab 240 mg every two weeks, was given intravenously to patients. Intravenous cyclophosphamide 200 mg/m2 was given every two weeks, one day before radiation and immunotherapy. Every day for four cycles from cycle 1 day 1, patients took 300 mg of oral aspirin.

First-strand cDNA relied on TRAV- and TRBV-specific primers spanning alpha and beta chains. TCRs underwent around 20 PCR cycles of amplification with a constant-region primer and V-primer adapter. MiXCR, run by TCRdb on the reads, gives a single entry per CDR3 protein. In the table there are 9,500 to 15,000 distinct CDR3 sequences, roughly 80% of which are singletons. The CDR3 covers 16 residues. Germline V CDR1 and CDR2: MDHEN, SYDVKM. Trimming pared 6 bases from V and 4 bases from J, leaving 21 bases between. This receptor was obtained from a human donor with advanced metastatic prostate, ovarian, gallbladder or colorectal cancer (not recorded which). This table probably holds off-target reads from a library built for another chain. The chain joins TRBV28 to TRBJ1-2, with a weak D call TRBD1 (6 bases). The CDR3 protein is CASSSRSGTKPYGYTF. The CDR3 nucleotides are TGTGCCAGCAGCTCACGATCCGGGACAAAACCCTATGGCTACACCTTC.